This section outlines one TCR beta chain sequence together with its context. Germline values: CDR1 MDHEN, CDR2 SYDVKM. The CDR3 totals 17 residues. V lost 3 bases to trimming and J lost 3 bases; unmatched junction nucleotides: 10. The data derive from a study of technical replicates of blood from a handful of donors. The data were produced by immunoSEQ multiplex PCR, yet TCRdb's version contains in-frame clones alone and is incomplete. The sample has about 67,000 clones, roughly 98% seen once; the top ten hold roughly 0.17%. Sequencing was done on a sample of T cells isolated from PBMCs. The sequence was obtained from a human donor in good health. The rearrangement uses TRBV28 and TRBJ1-1, with 10 bases aligning to TRBD1. Here the CDR3 reads CASSFRDRGPKDTEAFF. The CDR3 DNA reads TGTGCCAGCAGTTTCCGGGACAGGGGCCCTAAGGACACTGAAGCTTTCTTT.